This T cell receptor (beta chain) came from a study of T cell responses to AZD1222 COVID-19 vaccine. Generated by immunoSEQ multiplex PCR, the TCRdb table keeps only in-frame clones and is missing some. Here the sample spans about 99,000 clones, 87% being singletons. The CDR3 has 15 amino acids. The V end lost 2 bases, the J end lost 3 bases, and 14 bases lay between the germline ends. Germline V CDR1 and CDR2: SGDLS, YYNGEE. Findings of the study overall: Sampled repertoires all dated from after the peak T cell response. Only a handful of AZD1222 recipients tested seropositive at baseline. Receipt of two AZD1222 doses was followed by a rise in Spike-specific TCR breadth and depth.

Worth noting for this clone: What it binds is unknown.

The source of this sequence is an adult in good health. The gene calls are TRBV9 and TRBJ2-5; D call uncertain. The input for sequencing was peripheral blood, taken on day 0 of AZD1222 vaccination. The chain's CDR3 is CASSVGDVWEETQYF. The CDR3 nucleotides are TGTGCCAGCAGCGTGGGTGATGTTTGGGAAGAGACCCAGTACTTC.